A selection of T cell receptor beta chains follows, all from one sample in a study of blood T cell repertoires in COVID-19. Some clones are missing from TCRdb's copy, which holds only in-frame ones; the method was immunoSEQ multiplex PCR. Found here are around 80,000 clones, roughly 80% of them singletons; the top ten hold around 15%. The sequenced sample consisted of peripheral blood. All receptors come from a woman older than 75 with acute or convalescent COVID-19. CDR3s include the opening cysteine and the closing phenylalanine or tryptophan. The order of the fields is CDR3 length, clone size, J gene, D gene, V gene, CDR3 protein, CDR3 DNA. D genes are given only for firm matches. Not all rows give a size; the values are once, few, many and, for expanded clones, a class.

15,-,TRBJ2-5,-,TRBV28,CASSLGRGGLETQYF,TGTGCCAGCAGTTTAGGTAGGGGGGGCTTGGAGACCCAGTACTTC
18,-,TRBJ2-1,TRBD2,TRBV7-2,CASSLDLTSGGTHNEQFF,TGTGCCAGCAGCTTAGACCTCACTAGCGGGGGAACCCACAATGAGCAGTTCTTC
16,-,TRBJ2-1,-,TRBV24-1,CATSDSQGRSHNEQFF,TGTGCCACCAGTGATTCACAGGGAAGGTCCCACAATGAGCAGTTCTTC
13,many,TRBJ2-5,-,TRBV19,CASSIQGLGTQYF,TGTGCCAGTAGTATTCAGGGTTTGGGGACCCAGTACTTC
15,-,TRBJ2-7,-,TRBV13,CASSLHQTGSYEQYF,TGTGCCAGCAGCCTCCACCAGACAGGTTCCTACGAGCAGTACTTC
13,-,TRBJ1-2,-,TRBV12-3/TRBV12-4,CASSLAPLSGYTF,TGTGCCAGCAGTTTAGCCCCTCTGTCTGGCTACACCTTC
14,-,TRBJ1-2,-,TRBV29-1,CSAPVPYSNYGYTF,TGCAGCGCCCCGGTGCCGTACTCTAACTATGGCTACACCTTC
12,-,TRBJ1-1,-,TRBV19,CASSIVGSGAFF,TGTGCCAGTAGTATAGTAGGCTCAGGGGCTTTCTTT
16,few,TRBJ2-3,TRBD1,TRBV12-5,CASGSGTGISTDTQYF,TGTGCTAGTGGTTCCGGGACAGGGATTAGCACAGATACGCAGTATTTT
15,few,TRBJ2-7,TRBD1,TRBV27,CASSLETGGSYEQYF,TGTGCCAGCAGTTTGGAGACAGGGGGATCCTACGAGCAGTACTTC
13,once,TRBJ2-7,TRBD2,TRBV18,CASSRESSYEQYF,TGTGCCAGCTCGCGGGAGAGCTCCTACGAGCAGTACTTC
12,-,TRBJ1-2,-,TRBV12-3/TRBV12-4,CASSRGWDGYTF,TGTGCCAGCAGCAGGGGATGGGATGGCTACACCTTC
15,-,TRBJ2-3,TRBD2,TRBV5-1,CASANTGGSTDTQYF,TGCGCCAGCGCTAATACGGGGGGGTCGACAGATACGCAGTATTTT
15,once,TRBJ2-3,-,TRBV5-8,CASSLGGGATDTQYF,TGTGCCAGCAGCTTGGGTGGGGGGGCCACAGATACGCAGTATTTT
13,-,TRBJ2-5,TRBD2,TRBV11-2,CASRPGGKETQYF,TGTGCCAGCAGACCGGGAGGGAAAGAGACCCAGTACTTC
16,-,TRBJ1-6,TRBD1,TRBV9,CASSAGTGVVGSPLHF,TGTGCCAGCAGCGCGGGGACAGGGGTGGTGGGTTCACCCCTCCACTTT